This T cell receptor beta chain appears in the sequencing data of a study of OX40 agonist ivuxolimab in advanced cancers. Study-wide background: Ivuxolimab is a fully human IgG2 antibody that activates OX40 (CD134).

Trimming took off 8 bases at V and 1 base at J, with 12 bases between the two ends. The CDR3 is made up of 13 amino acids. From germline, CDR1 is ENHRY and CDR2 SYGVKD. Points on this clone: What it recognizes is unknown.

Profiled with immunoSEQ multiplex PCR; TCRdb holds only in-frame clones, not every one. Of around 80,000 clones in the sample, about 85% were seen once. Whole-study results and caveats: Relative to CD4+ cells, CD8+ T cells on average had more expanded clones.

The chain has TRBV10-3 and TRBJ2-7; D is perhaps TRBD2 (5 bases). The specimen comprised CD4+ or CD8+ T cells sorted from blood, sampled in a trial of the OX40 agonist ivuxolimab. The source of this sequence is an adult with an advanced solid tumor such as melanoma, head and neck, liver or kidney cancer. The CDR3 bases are TGTGCCATCGAGGGTAGCGAGTCCTACGAGCAGTACTTC. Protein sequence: CAIEGSESYEQYF.